The rows below give T cell receptor beta chains drawn from one sample of a study of T cells in Graves' hyperthyroidism and ophthalmopathy. TCRdb itself ran the multiplex PCR reads through MiXCR, one entry per CDR3 protein. The sample lists more than 450,000 distinct CDR3 sequences; about 20% were seen once. Material for sequencing was blood. Every receptor here comes from a man aged 40-50 years with Graves' ophthalmopathy. The conserved cysteine and the conserved F or W are not part of the CDR3 here. The order of the fields is V gene, J gene, CDR3 protein.

v_call: TRBV12-3/TRBV12-4
j_call: TRBJ1-2
cdr3_aa: ASSSLRVASGYT

v_call: TRBV10-3
j_call: TRBJ2-6
cdr3_aa: AISNPEKDSGANVLT

v_call: TRBV6-5
j_call: TRBJ2-6
cdr3_aa: ASSYAKRGSSGANVLT

v_call: TRBV4-3
j_call: TRBJ2-5
cdr3_aa: ASSLGASAGETQY

v_call: TRBV2
j_call: TRBJ1-1
cdr3_aa: ATLTGEGTSATEAF

v_call: TRBV9
j_call: TRBJ1-2
cdr3_aa: ASSVAVSPWTSGYT

v_call: TRBV29-1
j_call: TRBJ2-3
cdr3_aa: SVEETGDTQY

v_call: TRBV28
j_call: TRBJ2-7
cdr3_aa: ASSFLAGDYEQH

v_call: TRBV7-8
j_call: TRBJ2-2
cdr3_aa: ASSPRGAGGTGELF

v_call: TRBV30
j_call: TRBJ1-1
cdr3_aa: AWSVQGGAEAF

v_call: TRBV9
j_call: TRBJ2-1
cdr3_aa: ATSTSGRDQRF

v_call: TRBV15
j_call: TRBJ2-5
cdr3_aa: ATSRGEGGEETQY

v_call: TRBV7-3
j_call: TRBJ2-5
cdr3_aa: ASSLAREETQY

v_call: TRBV20-1
j_call: TRBJ1-1
cdr3_aa: SAPRGGLIDTEAF

v_call: TRBV28
j_call: TRBJ2-2
cdr3_aa: ASSLLSGGTGELF

v_call: TRBV20-1
j_call: TRBJ1-5
cdr3_aa: SASDTNQPQH

v_call: TRBV12-3/TRBV12-4
j_call: TRBJ1-2
cdr3_aa: ASSARTLAGYT

v_call: TRBV19
j_call: TRBJ1-5
cdr3_aa: ASSIDKQPQH

v_call: TRBV28
j_call: TRBJ1-2
cdr3_aa: ASSSHGGRGYT

v_call: TRBV5-1
j_call: TRBJ2-7
cdr3_aa: ASSLRASGYEQY

v_call: TRBV12-3/TRBV12-4
j_call: TRBJ2-2
cdr3_aa: ASSPVSWSGELF

v_call: TRBV20-1
j_call: TRBJ2-3
cdr3_aa: SAQSPSGSTDTQY

v_call: TRBV18
j_call: TRBJ2-1
cdr3_aa: ASSPPVAGHNEQF

v_call: TRBV15
j_call: TRBJ2-3
cdr3_aa: ATSRAETGFADTQY

v_call: TRBV19
j_call: TRBJ2-5
cdr3_aa: ASSIGGLADQETQY

v_call: TRBV18
j_call: TRBJ1-6
cdr3_aa: ASSPDIDRSPLH

v_call: TRBV2
j_call: TRBJ2-7
cdr3_aa: ASRTDRGSSEQY

v_call: TRBV29-1
j_call: TRBJ2-3
cdr3_aa: SVNWGRSTDTQY

v_call: TRBV10-2
j_call: TRBJ1-1
cdr3_aa: ASSETRLLNTEAF

v_call: TRBV13
j_call: TRBJ2-1
cdr3_aa: ASSLGGRQGNEQF

v_call: TRBV6-1
j_call: TRBJ2-7
cdr3_aa: ASSESPGGIYEQY

v_call: TRBV6-2/TRBV6-3
j_call: TRBJ1-5
cdr3_aa: ASSTGLVSAQH

v_call: TRBV6-5
j_call: TRBJ1-1
cdr3_aa: ASSYTNDRTEAF

v_call: TRBV5-1
j_call: TRBJ2-1
cdr3_aa: ASSYGLAGSSYNEQF

v_call: TRBV7-3
j_call: TRBJ2-6
cdr3_aa: ASSLTQGPGANVLT

v_call: TRBV6-2/TRBV6-3
j_call: TRBJ1-5
cdr3_aa: ASSVLGQGRRSNQPQH

v_call: TRBV30
j_call: TRBJ2-3
cdr3_aa: ARTDGLTYTDTQY

v_call: TRBV28
j_call: TRBJ2-1
cdr3_aa: ASSFPLAAEQF

v_call: TRBV7-2
j_call: TRBJ2-3
cdr3_aa: ASSLLGTRVRDTQY

v_call: TRBV29-1
j_call: TRBJ1-2
cdr3_aa: SVTQGLDYGYT

v_call: TRBV7-8
j_call: TRBJ1-6
cdr3_aa: ASSLVGPPTLH

v_call: TRBV7-6
j_call: TRBJ2-7
cdr3_aa: ASSPSVAGGLPYEQY

v_call: TRBV12-3/TRBV12-4
j_call: TRBJ1-5
cdr3_aa: ASSQTYSNQPQH

v_call: TRBV20-1
j_call: TRBJ2-7
cdr3_aa: SARDGLAVYEQY

v_call: TRBV20-1
j_call: TRBJ2-7
cdr3_aa: SAQSSLGQY